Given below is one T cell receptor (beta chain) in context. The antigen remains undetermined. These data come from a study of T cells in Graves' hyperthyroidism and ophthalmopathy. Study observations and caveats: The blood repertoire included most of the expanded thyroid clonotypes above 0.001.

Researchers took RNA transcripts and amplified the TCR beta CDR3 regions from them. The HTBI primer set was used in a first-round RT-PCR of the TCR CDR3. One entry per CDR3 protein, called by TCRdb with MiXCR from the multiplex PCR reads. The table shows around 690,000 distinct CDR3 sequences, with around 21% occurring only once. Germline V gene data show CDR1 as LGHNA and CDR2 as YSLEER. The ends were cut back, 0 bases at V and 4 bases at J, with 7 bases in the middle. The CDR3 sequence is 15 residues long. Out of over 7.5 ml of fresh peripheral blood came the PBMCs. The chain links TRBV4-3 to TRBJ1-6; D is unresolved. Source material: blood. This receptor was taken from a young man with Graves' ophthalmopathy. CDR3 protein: CASSQEWDYNSPLHF. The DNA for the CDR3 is TGCGCCAGCAGCCAAGAATGGGATTATAATTCACCCCTCCACTTT.